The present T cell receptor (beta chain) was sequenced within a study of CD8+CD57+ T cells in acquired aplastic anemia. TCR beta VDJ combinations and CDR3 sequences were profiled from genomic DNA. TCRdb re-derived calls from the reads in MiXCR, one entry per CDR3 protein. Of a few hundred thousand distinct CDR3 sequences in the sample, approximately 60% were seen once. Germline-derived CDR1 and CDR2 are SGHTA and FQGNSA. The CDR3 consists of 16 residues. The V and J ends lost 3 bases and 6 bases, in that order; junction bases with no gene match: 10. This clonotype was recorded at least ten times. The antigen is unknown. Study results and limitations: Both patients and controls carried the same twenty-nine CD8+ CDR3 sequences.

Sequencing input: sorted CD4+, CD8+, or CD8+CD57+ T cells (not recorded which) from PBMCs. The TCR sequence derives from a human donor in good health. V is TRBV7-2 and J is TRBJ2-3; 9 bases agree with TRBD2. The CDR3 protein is CASSFFAREGGDTQYF. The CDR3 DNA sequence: TGTGCCAGCAGCTTTTTTGCGCGGGAGGGCGGGGATACGCAGTATTTT.